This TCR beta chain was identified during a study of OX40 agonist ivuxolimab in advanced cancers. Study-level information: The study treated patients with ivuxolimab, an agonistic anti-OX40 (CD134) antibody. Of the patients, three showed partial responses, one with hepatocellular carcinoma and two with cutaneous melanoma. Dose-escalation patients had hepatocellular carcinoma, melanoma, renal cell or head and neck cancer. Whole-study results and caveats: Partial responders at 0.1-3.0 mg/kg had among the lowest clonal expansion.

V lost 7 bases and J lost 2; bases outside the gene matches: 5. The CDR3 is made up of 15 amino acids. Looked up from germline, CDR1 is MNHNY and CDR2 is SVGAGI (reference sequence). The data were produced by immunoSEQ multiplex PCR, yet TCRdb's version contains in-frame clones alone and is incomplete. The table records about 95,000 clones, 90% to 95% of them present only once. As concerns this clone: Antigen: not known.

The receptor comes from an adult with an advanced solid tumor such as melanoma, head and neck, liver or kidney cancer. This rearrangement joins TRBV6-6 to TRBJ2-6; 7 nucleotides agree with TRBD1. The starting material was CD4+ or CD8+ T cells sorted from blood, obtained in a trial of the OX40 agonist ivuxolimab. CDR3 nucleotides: TGTGCCAGCATGAAAGGGGGCGCTGGGGCCAACGTCCTGACTTTC. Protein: CASMKGGAGANVLTF.